Presented here are 27 T cell receptor beta chains from one specimen sequenced in a study of blood T cell repertoires in COVID-19 (dated by TCRdb to the early 2020s). Library creation used the immunoSEQ multiplex PCR assay. In its TCRdb copy, this immuneACCESS table keeps in-frame sequences only and misses some clones. Where compared with another copy, unresolved V genes explain less than half of these, and the others have no known cause. This sample holds approximately 50,000 clones; 87% were observed only once. The ten biggest clones cover approximately 5.1% of the sample. The sample taken for sequencing was peripheral blood. The origin of the receptors is a human donor in a cohort sampled during active COVID-19.

The chain uses TRBV4-3 and TRBJ1-5; D gene uncertain. Trimming cost V 0 bases and J 3 bases, with 3 bases left between them. Germline V gene lookup returns CDR1 LGHNA and CDR2 YSLEER. The CDR3 runs to 13 residues. This CDR3 reads CASSQDINQPQHF. As DNA, the CDR3 is TGCGCCAGCAGCCAAGATATCAATCAGCCCCAGCATTTT.

The rearrangement links TRBV9 to TRBJ2-7, with D tentatively TRBD1 (6 bases). Germline CDR1 SGDLS, CDR2 YYNGEE. Trimming took 0 bases from V and 2 from J, leaving 12 bases between them. CDR3 length equals 15 residues. This chain's CDR3 is CASSVGQAPTYEQYF. CDR3 bases: TGTGCCAGCAGCGTAGGACAGGCACCCACCTACGAGCAGTACTTC.

CDR3 in amino acids: CATSRDLTVSSSPLHF. CDR3 in DNA: TGTGCCACCAGCAGAGACCTGACAGTTTCCTCTTCACCCCTCCACTTT. This chain uses TRBV15 with TRBJ1-6; a possible D gene is TRBD1 (5 bases). Trimming pared 0 bases from V and 9 bases from J, leaving 15 bases between. This CDR3 spans 16 amino acids. Germline V gives CDR1 LNHNV, CDR2 YYDKDF (reference sequence).

This clone was detected a few times. This sequence joins TRBV11-2 and TRBJ1-2; no firm D call. V gave up 1 base and J gave up 0 bases, with 9 bases separating them. This CDR3 spans 15 amino acids. The V gene's germline CDR1 is SGHAT and CDR2 FQNNGV. CDR3 sequence: CASSLGQRSNYGYTF. CDR3 coding DNA: TGTGCCAGCAGCTTAGGTCAGAGGTCTAACTATGGCTACACCTTC.

The chain joins TRBV9 to TRBJ2-7; 7 bases map to TRBD2. V lost 1 base, J lost 3 bases, and 7 bases stayed unmatched. The CDR3 contains 15 residues. Germline CDR1 is SGDLS and CDR2 is YYNGEE. CDR3 protein: CASSVISGIFYEQYF. DNA for the CDR3: TGTGCCAGCAGCGTAATAAGCGGGATCTTCTACGAGCAGTACTTC.

The chain joins TRBV2 to TRBJ2-2; 11 bases are shared with TRBD1. The J segment lost 6 bases and the V segment lost 5 bases, leaving 8 bases of the junction unmatched. CDR3 length equals 16 residues. CDR1 and CDR2 from the germline V gene are SNHLY and FYNNEI. The chain's CDR3 is CASSPPEGQGAGELFF. The DNA of the CDR3 is TGTGCCAGCAGTCCCCCAGAGGGACAGGGGGCCGGGGAGCTGTTTTTT.

V and J are TRBV5-4 and TRBJ1-1; 9 nucleotides agree with TRBD1. V shed 4 bases, J shed 3 bases, and the junction held 10 bases outside the gene matches. The CDR3 covers 16 residues. Per the germline V gene, CDR1 is SGHNT and CDR2 is YYREEE (reference sequence). CDR3 amino acids: CASSLYSTGGDTEAFF. The CDR3 bases are TGTGCCAGCAGCCTTTATTCGACAGGGGGGGACACTGAAGCTTTCTTT.

V usage is TRBV11-2 and J usage is TRBJ2-7; weak D call: TRBD2 (5 bases). Germline values: CDR1 SGHAT, CDR2 FQNNGV. The CDR3 length is 13 residues. V was cut by 5 bases and J by 6 bases, with 14 bases left in between. CDR3 nucleotide sequence: TGTGCCAGCAGCCCAACGGGGTTCAGCGAGCAGTACTTC. It translates to CASSPTGFSEQYF.

J is TRBJ2-7 and V is TRBV5-6, with 14 bases matching TRBD2. Germline V gene lookup returns CDR1 SGHDT and CDR2 YYEEEE. V trimming: 3 bases; J trimming: 7 bases; junction bases outside the gene matches: 15. The length of the CDR3 is 18 residues. CDR3 coding DNA: TGTGCCAGCAGCTCGAGCCTGTGGACTAGCGGGAGGATAGGGGAGCAGTACTTC. It translates to CASSSSLWTSGRIGEQYF.

The CDR3 loop is CASSIDLTRSSYEQYF. CDR3 nucleotide sequence: TGTGCCAGTAGTATAGATCTGACAAGAAGCTCCTACGAGCAGTACTTC. V gene TRBV19 combines with J gene TRBJ2-7; D remains ambiguous. V shed 0 bases and J shed 0 bases, with 12 bases lying between them. Germline V gives CDR1 LNHDA, CDR2 SQIVND (reference sequence). This CDR3 comprises 16 residues.

The chain recombines TRBV29-1 with TRBJ1-1; tentative D call: TRBD1 (5 bases). The CDR3 totals 12 residues. Germline V gives CDR1 SQVTM, CDR2 ANQGSEA. V shed 5 bases and J shed 3 bases, with 10 bases lying between them. DNA of the CDR3: TGCAGCGTTTTAGGGGATTACACTGAAGCTTTCTTT. It specifies CSVLGDYTEAFF.

The genes are TRBV28 and TRBJ2-1, with no clear D. The ends were cut back, 3 bases at V and 3 bases at J, with 6 bases in the middle. This CDR3 region has 13 residues. Germline V CDR1 and CDR2: MDHEN, SYDVKM. CDR3 DNA: TGTGCCAGCAGTTTGAACATCTACAATGAGCAGTTCTTC. This translates into CASSLNIYNEQFF.

The V gene is TRBV7-2, the J gene TRBJ2-4; TRBD2 is a possible D gene (6 bases). The CDR3 loop spans 14 amino acids. V was cut by 5 bases and J by 5 bases, with 13 bases left in between. The germline gives CDR1 SGHTA, CDR2 FQGNSA. DNA for the CDR3: TGTGCCAGCAGCCCTAGAAGGAGGGAAAACATTCAGTACTTC. Translating gives CASSPRRRENIQYF.

The CDR3 reads CASTPNYAGHEQYF. As DNA, the CDR3 is TGTGCCAGCACCCCAAATTACGCGGGCCACGAGCAGTACTTC. The chain uses TRBV28 and TRBJ2-7, with TRBD2 as a possible D gene (5 bases). Germline lookup yields CDR1 MDHEN and CDR2 SYDVKM. The ends were cut back, 7 bases at V and 5 bases at J, with 18 bases in the middle. The CDR3 is made up of 14 amino acids. The entire variable domain, with the rest obtained from reference TRBV28 and TRBJ2-7, is as follows: DVKVTQSSRYLVKRTGEKVFLECVQDMDHENMFWYRQDPGLGLRLIYFSYDVKMKEKGDIPEGYSVSREKKERFSLILESASTNQTSMYLCASTPNYAGHEQYFGPGTRLTVT.

The chain couples TRBV6-6 to TRBJ2-1, with D perhaps TRBD1 (6 bases). The V end was cut by 6 bases, the J end by 4 bases, with 13 bases between. Germline CDR1 reads MNHNY; CDR2 reads SVGAGI (reference sequence). CDR3 length: 14 amino acids. Written as DNA, the CDR3 is TGTGCCAGCAGGTACATTACAGGGTACAATGAGCAGTTCTTC. It yields the protein CASRYITGYNEQFF.

J is TRBJ1-1 and V is TRBV2, with D perhaps matching TRBD1 (5 bases). This CDR3 is 12 amino acids long. V lost 6 bases and J 6 bases, leaving 11 bases between the germline ends. Germline loops: CDR1 SNHLY, CDR2 FYNNEI. This chain's CDR3 is CASRAGIAEAFF. The CDR3 DNA sequence: TGTGCCAGCAGAGCAGGGATCGCTGAAGCTTTCTTT.

As DNA, the CDR3 is TGTGCCAGCAGCTTGACTAGTAAGTCCTACGAGCAGTACTTC. This sequence encodes CASSLTSKSYEQYF. V gene TRBV7-8 combines with J gene TRBJ2-7; possible D gene TRBD2, 6 bases. Germline assignment: CDR1 SGHVS and CDR2 FQNEAQ. The CDR3 runs to 14 residues. The germline V and J ends were trimmed by 3 bases and 1 base, with 10 bases remaining between them.

This clone was found once. The chain links TRBV27 to TRBJ1-5, with a possible D match to TRBD1 (5 bases). The CDR3 loop spans 14 amino acids. V was trimmed by 8 bases and J by 3 bases, leaving 14 bases between them. The germline CDR1 and CDR2 sequences are MNHEY and SMNVEV (reference sequence). In DNA form, the CDR3 reads TGTGCCAGCTCCCCTGGGGCAGACAATCAGCCCCAGCATTTT. Amino acids: CASSPGADNQPQHF.

The CDR3 here is CASSLLPGTGVEQYF. CDR3 in DNA: TGTGCCAGCAGCTTACTCCCGGGGACAGGGGTCGAGCAGTACTTC. The chain carries TRBV7-8 and TRBJ2-7, with TRBD1 matching 10 bases. This CDR3 region has 15 residues. Germline V gene lookup returns CDR1 SGHVS and CDR2 FQNEAQ. The trim removed 2 bases at V and 6 bases at J, leaving 7 bases unmatched. The full variable domain, in which reference TRBV7-8 and TRBJ2-7 provide the parts outside the CDR3, is GAGVSQSPRYKVAKRGQDVALRCDPISGHVSLFWYQQALGQGPEFLTYFQNEAQLDKSGLPSDRFFAERPEGSVSTLKIQRTQQEDSAVYLCASSLLPGTGVEQYFGPGTRLTVT.

This chain uses TRBV5-1 with TRBJ2-7; 10 bases line up with TRBD1. Germline lookup yields CDR1 SGHRS and CDR2 YFSETQ. The CDR3 has 15 residues. The J segment lost 4 bases and the V segment lost 2 bases, leaving 6 bases of the junction unmatched. The CDR3 DNA follows: TGCGCCAGCAGCTTCCAGACAGGGGGCTTGTACGAGCAGTACTTC. Its protein is CASSFQTGGLYEQYF.

The chain carries TRBV4-1 and TRBJ2-1, with 7 bases aligning to TRBD2. Germline CDR1 reads MGHRA; CDR2 reads YSYEKL. The CDR3 has 14 residues. J lost 7 bases, V lost 5 bases, and 8 bases had no gene match. CDR3 nucleotides: TGCGCCAGCAGCGTCGAAACTAGCGATAATGAGCAGTTCTTC. Protein sequence: CASSVETSDNEQFF.

This clone was counted a few times. This rearrangement joins TRBV9 to TRBJ2-7; D possibly corresponds to TRBD1 (7 bases). Germline CDR1 and CDR2: SGDLS and YYNGEE. The CDR3 spans 15 residues. The germline V and J ends were trimmed by 0 bases and 2 bases, with 12 bases remaining between them. CDR3 DNA: TGTGCCAGCAGCGTAGCCGCAGGGGGGCCCTACGAGCAGTACTTC. Translating it yields CASSVAAGGPYEQYF.

The J gene is TRBJ2-1, the V gene TRBV2; D perhaps matches TRBD2 (6 bases). Germline lookup yields CDR1 SNHLY and CDR2 FYNNEI. V lost 3 bases and J lost 2, with 14 bases in between. The CDR3 is 16 residues long. Here the CDR3 reads CASSESLGGAYNEQFF. Written as DNA, the CDR3 is TGTGCCAGCAGTGAGTCTTTGGGGGGAGCCTACAATGAGCAGTTCTTC.

The gene calls are TRBV6-1 and TRBJ2-1; 10 bases align to TRBD1. The CDR3 extends over 16 amino acids. V trimming: 3 bases; J trimming: 6 bases; junction bases outside the gene matches: 8. CDR1 MNHNS and CDR2 SASEGT come from the germline V gene. CDR3 loop: CASSESGTGAFNEQFF. The DNA for the CDR3 is TGTGCCAGCAGTGAGAGTGGGACAGGGGCATTCAATGAGCAGTTCTTC.

This clone was seen once. This chain connects TRBV10-1 to TRBJ2-3; possible D gene TRBD2, 6 bases. The germline gives CDR1 WNHNN, CDR2 SYGVQD (reference sequence). The CDR3 spans 14 residues. Between the trimmed V and J ends, which lost 4 bases and 0 bases, there was a span of 8 bases. For the CDR3, the DNA is TGCGCCAGCAGTGCGGGAGCTAGCACAGATACGCAGTATTTT. Its translation is CASSAGASTDTQYF.

V and J are TRBV12-3 or TRBV12-4 and TRBJ1-2, with 7 positions matching TRBD1. CDR3 size: 13 residues. Unmatched junction bases numbered 1, after V lost 4 bases and J lost 2 bases. The CDR3 DNA follows: TGTGCCAGCAGTTCGACAGGGAACTATGGCTACACCTTC. It yields the protein CASSSTGNYGYTF.

The V call is TRBV6-6, the J call TRBJ2-7; TRBD2 matches 11 bases. Losses at the gene ends were 6 bases for V and 5 bases for J; bases not matched to a gene: 0. CDR1 is MNHNY and CDR2 is SVGAGI in the germline V gene (reference sequence). The CDR3 totals 12 residues. The CDR3 protein is CASRLAGDEQYF. The CDR3 DNA sequence: TGTGCCAGCAGACTAGCGGGAGACGAGCAGTACTTC.